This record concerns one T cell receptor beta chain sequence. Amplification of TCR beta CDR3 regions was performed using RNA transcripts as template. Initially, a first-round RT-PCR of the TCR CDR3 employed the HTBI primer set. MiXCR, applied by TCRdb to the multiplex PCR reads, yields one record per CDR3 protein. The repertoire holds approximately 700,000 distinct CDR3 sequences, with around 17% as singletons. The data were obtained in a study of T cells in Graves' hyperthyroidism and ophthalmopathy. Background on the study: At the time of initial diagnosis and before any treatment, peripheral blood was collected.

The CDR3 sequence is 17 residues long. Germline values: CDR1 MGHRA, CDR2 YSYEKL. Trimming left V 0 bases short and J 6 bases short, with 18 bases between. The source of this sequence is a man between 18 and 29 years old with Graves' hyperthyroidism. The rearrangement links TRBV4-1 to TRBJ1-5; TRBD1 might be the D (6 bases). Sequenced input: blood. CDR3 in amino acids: CASSQDPAGATSQPQHF. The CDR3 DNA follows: TGCGCCAGCAGCCAAGATCCTGCAGGGGCTACAAGTCAGCCCCAGCATTTT.